This passage covers 19 T cell receptor beta chains from one sample sequenced in a study of cytomegalovirus exposure and HLA in healthy donors. In the PCR, 60 Vbeta and 13 Jbeta primers were used. Generated by immunoSEQ multiplex PCR, the TCRdb table keeps only in-frame clones and is missing some. The top ten clones hold about 4% of a sample with about 160,000 clones, roughly 87% of them seen once. Sequenced: PBMCs. The receptors stem from a middle-aged man in good health and CMV-seropositive.

V is TRBV9 and J is TRBJ2-1; perhaps TRBD2 as D (6 bases). The CDR3 covers 14 residues. Germline V CDR1 and CDR2: SGDLS, YYNGEE. The V end was cut by 4 bases, the J end by 7 bases, with 15 bases between. The CDR3: CASSPSGTRNEQFF. The CDR3 DNA reads TGTGCCAGCAGCCCCTCCGGGACTCGTAATGAGCAGTTCTTC.

This clone came up once. This sequence joins TRBV5-1 and TRBJ1-1; TRBD1 matches at 7 bases. With V trimmed by 4 bases and J by 8 bases, 11 bases remained unmatched. This CDR3 has 14 residues. Germline CDR1 reads SGHRS; CDR2 reads YFSETQ. CDR3 amino acids: CASSGTGTVREAFF. The DNA for the CDR3 is TGCGCCAGCAGCGGCACCGGGACAGTGCGAGAAGCTTTCTTT.

This clone is a singleton in its sample. This rearrangement joins TRBV7-3 to TRBJ1-6, with TRBD1 matching over 7 bases. Unmatched junction bases numbered 4, after V lost 5 bases and J lost 0 bases. The CDR3 length is 16 residues. The germline gives CDR1 SGHTA, CDR2 FQGTGA. The CDR3 DNA reads as TGTGCCAGCAGCGCAGGGGGGAGCTCCTATAATTCACCCCTCCACTTT. Translated, it gives CASSAGGSSYNSPLHF. Filled out from reference TRBV7-3 and TRBJ1-6, the complete variable domain reads GAGVSQTPSNKVTEKGKYVELRCDPISGHTALYWYRQSLGQGPEFLIYFQGTGAADDSGLPNDRFFAVRPEGSVSTLKIQRTERGDSAVYLCASSAGGSSYNSPLHFGNGTRLTVT.

The chain employs TRBV7-6 and TRBJ1-5; maybe TRBD1 (6 bases). This CDR3 comprises 16 residues. The germline V gene has CDR1 SGHVS and CDR2 FNYEAQ. With 1 base removed from V and 2 bases from J, the gap between germline ends came to 12 bases. CDR3 bases: TGTGCCAGCAGCTTAGATATAGGGGGGGGCAATCAGCCCCAGCATTTT. It specifies CASSLDIGGGNQPQHF.

This chain connects TRBV19 to TRBJ2-7; D might be TRBD1 (6 bases). Looked up from germline, CDR1 is LNHDA and CDR2 is SQIVND (reference sequence). The CDR3 covers 15 residues. Trimming took off 5 bases at V and 2 bases at J, with 16 bases between the two ends. Here the CDR3 DNA reads TGTGCCAGTAGTTTCTCTCAGACAGGACCCTACGAGCAGTACTTC. This encodes CASSFSQTGPYEQYF.

The chain joins TRBV9 to TRBJ1-3; D is ambiguous. In germline, CDR1 is SGDLS, CDR2 YYNGEE. The CDR3 is 13 residues long. Trimming took off 1 base at V and 3 bases at J, with 5 bases between the two ends. This CDR3 is CASSVHSGNTIYF. CDR3 nucleotides: TGTGCCAGCAGCGTACATAGTGGAAACACCATATATTTT. Together with reference TRBV9 and TRBJ1-3, the CDR3 gives the full variable domain: DSGVTQTPKHLITATGQRVTLRCSPRSGDLSVYWYQQSLDQGLQFLIQYYNGEERAKGNILERFSAQQFPDLHSELNLSSLELGDSALYFCASSVHSGNTIYFGEGSWLTVV.

This chain connects TRBV11-1 to TRBJ1-1; the D is unclear. This CDR3 contains 12 residues. Germline CDR1 SGHAT, CDR2 FQDESV (reference sequence). V was cut by 6 bases and J by 11 bases, with 16 bases left in between. CDR3 region: CASRGGQIGAFF. In DNA, the CDR3 is TGTGCCAGCAGAGGTGGTCAAATCGGGGCTTTCTTT.

The V call is TRBV30, the J call TRBJ1-2; no clear D gene. The CDR3 consists of 20 residues. V lost 0 bases to trimming and J lost 5 bases, with 31 bases between them. Germline CDR1 is GTSNPN and CDR2 is SVGIG (reference sequence). CDR3 amino acids: CAWSVLRSASGRTLSYGYTF. As DNA, the CDR3 is TGTGCCTGGAGTGTTCTTCGGTCCGCTAGCGGGAGGACCCTCTCGTATGGCTACACCTTC.

The chain has TRBV19 and TRBJ1-5, with TRBD1 identical over 9 bases. After removal of 6 bases from V and 2 bases from J, the junction contained 5 bases not matched to a gene. The germline V gene has CDR1 LNHDA and CDR2 SQIVND (reference sequence). This CDR3 spans 15 amino acids. The CDR3 is CASSRTGVGNQPQHF. Here the CDR3 DNA reads TGTGCCAGTAGCAGGACAGGGGTTGGCAATCAGCCCCAGCATTTT. The whole variable domain, remainder taken from reference TRBV19 and TRBJ1-5, is DGGITQSPKYLFRKEGQNVTLSCEQNLNHDAMYWYRQDPGQGLRLIYYSQIVNDFQKGDIAEGYSVSREKKESFPLTVTSAQKNPTAFYLCASSRTGVGNQPQHFGDGTRLSIL.

J is TRBJ2-2 and V is TRBV7-8, with D hard to call. The germline V and J ends were trimmed by 1 base and 7 bases, with 13 bases remaining between them. The CDR3 extends over 15 amino acids. CDR1 SGHVS and CDR2 FQNEAQ come from the germline V gene. This chain's CDR3 is CASSLVLEIGGELFF. In DNA form, the CDR3 reads TGTGCCAGCAGCTTAGTTCTGGAGATCGGCGGGGAGCTGTTTTTT.

The V gene is TRBV5-1, the J gene TRBJ1-4, with 8 bases that match TRBD1. Germline CDR1 is SGHRS and CDR2 is YFSETQ. The J segment lost 3 bases and the V segment lost 4 bases, leaving 2 bases of the junction unmatched. The CDR3 is made up of 14 amino acids. The CDR3 DNA follows: TGCGCCAGCAGCGAGGACAGGGCTAATGAAAAACTGTTTTTT. It translates to CASSEDRANEKLFF. Based on the CDR3 plus reference TRBV5-1 and TRBJ1-4, the full variable domain is KAGVTQTPRYLIKTRGQQVTLSCSPISGHRSVSWYQQTPGQGLQFLFEYFSETQRNKGNFPGRFSGRQFSNSRSEMNVSTLELGDSALYLCASSEDRANEKLFFGSGTQLSVL.

This clone was seen only once. This chain links TRBV5-6 with TRBJ2-7; 10 positions agree with TRBD2. Germline CDR1 SGHDT, CDR2 YYEEEE. The J segment lost 1 base and the V segment lost 4 bases, leaving 8 bases of the junction unmatched. The CDR3 consists of 16 residues. Here the CDR3 DNA reads TGTGCCAGCAGCCTTGGGGGACTAGCGCTTTCCTACGAGCAGTACTTC. It specifies CASSLGGLALSYEQYF.

The J gene is TRBJ2-5, the V gene TRBV5-1; D not resolved. Germline V gene data show CDR1 as SGHRS and CDR2 as YFSETQ. Trimming stripped 1 base from V and 1 base from J, with 14 bases between. The CDR3 has 16 amino acids. The CDR3 bases are TGCGCCAGCAGCTTGTTCCCTACAGCTATCCAAGAGACCCAGTACTTC. It translates to CASSLFPTAIQETQYF.

Concerning this clone itself: At one of its ends the junction is not consistent with the germline gene, which may arise from a read error. The V and J genes are TRBV6-6 and TRBJ1-1, with 7 bases fitting TRBD1. Germline V gives CDR1 MNHNY, CDR2 SVGAGI (reference sequence). The CDR3 is 15 residues long. The CDR3 DNA reads as TGTGCTAGCAGTTACGGGGGGACAGTGAACACTGAAGCTTTCTTT. Amino acid sequence: CASSYGGTVNTEAFF.

J is TRBJ2-1 and V is TRBV25-1; D is possibly TRBD1 (5 bases). CDR3 length: 14 amino acids. Germline CDR1 MGHDK, CDR2 SYGVNS. Trimming removed 3 bases from V and 9 bases from J, with 15 bases in between. CDR3 loop: CASSDRQYFSEQFF. For the CDR3, the DNA is TGTGCCAGCAGTGATAGACAGTATTTTTCTGAGCAGTTCTTC.

The chain joins TRBV10-3 to TRBJ1-1; possibly TRBD1 for D (6 bases). V dropped 0 bases and J dropped 5 bases, with 13 bases sitting between them. The CDR3 length is 15 residues. CDR1 and CDR2 from the germline V gene are ENHRY and SYGVKD. The CDR3: CAISESKGGRTEAFF. The CDR3 nucleotides read TGTGCCATCAGTGAGTCGAAGGGGGGGCGGACTGAAGCTTTCTTT.

This clone was picked up a small number of times. The chain carries TRBV7-9 and TRBJ2-1; 10 bases map to TRBD1. Germline trimming cut 1 base from V and 9 bases from J; bases unmatched to any gene: 6. This CDR3 has 15 amino acids. Germline V CDR1 and CDR2: SEHNR, FQNEAQ (reference sequence). The CDR3 protein is CASSLGPDRGSEQFF. The CDR3 region has the DNA TGTGCCAGCAGCTTAGGGCCGGACAGGGGGAGTGAGCAGTTCTTC.

The chain carries TRBV6-1 and TRBJ1-5, with unresolved D. V lost 4 bases to trimming and J lost 5 bases, with 12 bases between them. This CDR3 has 14 residues. The germline gives CDR1 MNHNS, CDR2 SASEGT. DNA of the CDR3: TGTGCCAGCAGTGGCGGGTTTGGGGATCAGCCCCAGCATTTT. Protein product: CASSGGFGDQPQHF.

About this clone: The same CDR3 also results from other DNA sequences found in this sample. The V call is TRBV9, the J call TRBJ2-5, with 12 bases matching TRBD1. The J call could be wrong; TRBJ2-7 is a better fit for the DNA end. This CDR3 has 14 residues. CDR1 and CDR2 from the germline V gene are SGDLS and YYNGEE. The CDR3 DNA reads as TGTGCCAGCAGCGTGGGACAGGGGGCATACGAGCAGTACTTC. It specifies CASSVGQGAYEQYF.